This note documents a single T cell receptor (beta chain) sequence. Trimming removed 3 bases from V and 6 bases from J, with 10 bases in between. CDR1 is KGHDR and CDR2 is SFDVKD in the germline V gene. The CDR3 consists of 14 residues. TCRdb redid the calling of the RT-PCR reads with MiXCR, one entry per CDR3 protein. The table has approximately 200,000 distinct CDR3 sequences, around 41% seen once. These data are taken from a study of patients and donors after allogeneic stem cell transplantation. The chain joins TRBV24-1 to TRBJ1-4; no clear D. Sequenced material: blood, either unsorted or a sorted T cell fraction (not recorded which). The source of this sequence is a human donor who was either an allogeneic HSCT recipient or a stem cell or donor lymphocyte infusion donor (not recorded which). It is not recorded whose cells these are; they may come from a transplant donor. CDR3 DNA: TGTGCCACCAGTGATCCGGACGGAGATGAAAAACTGTTTTTT. It encodes CATSDPDGDEKLFF.